Listed here are 26 T cell receptor beta chains from one sample, sequenced in a study of CD4 and CD8 cells across lung adenocarcinoma regions (dated by TCRdb to 2017 to 2018). The protocol used for the library was PCR. Sequenced using a HiSeq X Ten. The public reads were run again by TCRdb, first through fastp at Q25 and then through MiXCR, and only productive beta chains were kept. Rows matching on CDR3 protein sequence are summarized as one entry with the most common DNA and genes. The sample data list 13,000 to 15,000 distinct CDR3 sequences, and around 45% of these were observed just once. The ten largest clones take up 15% to 20% of the sample. Sequencing was performed on CD4+ T cells from the center of a lung tumor. According to the study, the label for this sample's cell subset or site signals: tumor center region. The receptors were sampled from a male donor with lung adenocarcinoma. The CD4 and CD8 labels of this study may be unreliable.

The V gene is TRBV12-3 or TRBV12-4, the J gene TRBJ2-7, with TRBD2 identical over 11 bases. The CDR3 sequence is 16 residues long. The trim removed 4 bases at V and 3 bases at J, leaving 8 bases unmatched. The CDR3 DNA is TGTGCCAGCAGTTCATACTCCGGGACTAGCGGCTACGAGCAGTACTTC. It specifies CASSSYSGTSGYEQYF.

The chain recombines TRBV20-1 with TRBJ2-1, with unresolved D. The J call may be wrong; the DNA end is better matched by TRBJ2-5. Germline CDR1 DFQATT, CDR2 SNEGSKA (reference sequence). The CDR3 extends over 11 amino acids. CDR3 sequence: CSARLLETQYF. In nucleotides, the CDR3 is TGCAGTGCTAGGTTGTTAGAGACCCAGTACTTC.

This clonotype was found once. V usage is TRBV27 and J usage is TRBJ2-5; tentatively, D is TRBD1 or TRBD2 (6 bases each). There are 15 residues in the CDR3. Trimming cost V 9 bases and J 0 bases, with 17 bases left between them. Germline lookup yields CDR1 MNHEY and CDR2 SMNVEV (reference sequence). CDR3 sequence reads: CARGIGGQYQETQYF. CDR3 DNA sequence: TGTGCCAGGGGGATCGGGGGCCAATACCAAGAGACCCAGTACTTC.

This clonotype was seen repeatedly, ten times or more. The chain couples TRBV6-1 to TRBJ1-2; 9 nucleotides align to TRBD1. With V trimmed by 6 bases and J by 5 bases, 13 bases remained unmatched. The CDR3 is made up of 16 amino acids. The germline gives CDR1 MNHNS, CDR2 SASEGT. The CDR3 spells CASSNLPGQGLYGYTF. In DNA form, the CDR3 reads TGTGCCAGCAGCAACCTTCCGGGACAGGGCCTTTATGGCTACACCTTC.

Notes on this clonotype: The junction differs from germline at one of its ends, possibly a read error. J is TRBJ2-6 and V is TRBV27, with D perhaps matching TRBD2 (5 bases). The CDR3 is 15 residues long. From germline, CDR1 is MNHEY and CDR2 SMNVEV (reference sequence). CDR3 in amino acids: CASRTGFQDKNTQYF. CDR3 coding DNA: TGTGCCAGCAGGACGGGGTTTCAAGACAAAAATACGCAGTATTTC.

This clonotype has just one count. The chain couples TRBV4-1 to TRBJ2-1; D call uncertain. The end of the DNA aligns better with TRBJ2-7, so the J call may be wrong. CDR1 is MGHRA, CDR2 YSYEKL, per germline. This CDR3 contains 14 residues. The CDR3 protein is CASSHPLQTDEQYF. The CDR3, as DNA: TGCGCCAGCAGCCACCCCCTACAAACAGACGAGCAGTACTTC.

This clonotype was counted at least ten times. The junction differs from germline at one of its ends, possibly a read error. The chain couples TRBV6-5 to TRBJ1-6; 9 bases map to TRBD1. Looked up from germline, CDR1 is MNHEY and CDR2 is SVGAGI. The CDR3 is 16 residues long. CDR3 in DNA: TGTGCCAGCAGTCACTCGACAGGGGGCTATAATTCACCCCTCCACTTT. Translated, it gives CASSHSTGGYNSPLHF.

The chain carries TRBV27 and TRBJ1-2, with 9 bases that match TRBD1. V shed 2 bases, J shed 8 bases, and the junction held 3 bases outside the gene matches. Germline V gives CDR1 MNHEY, CDR2 SMNVEV (reference sequence). There are 13 residues in the CDR3. CDR3 loop: CASSLGQGRGYTF. The CDR3 DNA reads as TGTGCCAGCAGTTTAGGACAGGGGCGCGGCTACACCTTC.

J is TRBJ2-3 and V is TRBV6-1, with D possibly matching TRBD2 (6 bases). The V end lost 7 bases, the J end lost 1 base, and 9 bases lay between the germline ends. Germline V gives CDR1 MNHNS, CDR2 SASEGT. This CDR3 is built from 13 residues. The CDR3 sequence is CASTWGGTDTQYF. CDR3 nucleotide sequence: TGTGCCAGCACCTGGGGGGGCACAGATACGCAGTATTTT.

In this sample, this clonotype turned up once. V is TRBV4-1 and J is TRBJ1-1; the D gene is possibly TRBD1 (5 bases). V was trimmed by 2 bases and J by 0 bases, leaving 10 bases between them. This CDR3 has 15 residues. Germline CDR1 is MGHRA and CDR2 is YSYEKL. The CDR3 protein is CASSQPTDLNTEAFF. DNA of the CDR3: TGCGCCAGCAGCCAACCGACAGACCTGAACACTGAAGCTTTCTTT.

DNA of the CDR3: TGTGCCAGCAGCTTACTTGCGGGAGGGATAGAGACCCAGTACTTC. This gives the protein CASSLLAGGIETQYF. The chain is built from TRBV7-3 and TRBJ2-5; the match to TRBD2 covers 9 bases. CDR1 SGHTA and CDR2 FQGTGA come from the germline V gene. V shed 2 bases and J 4 bases; nucleotides not matched to a gene: 5. This CDR3 is 15 amino acids long.

A few counts support this clonotype. V gene TRBV5-1 combines with J gene TRBJ2-1; D gene uncertain. CDR3 size: 15 residues. Trimming took off 0 bases at V and 6 bases at J, with 13 bases between the two ends. Germline V gene sequence: CDR1 SGHRS, CDR2 YFSETQ. The CDR3 region has the DNA TGCGCCAGCAGCTTGGGATCTAGTGTGGTCAATGAGCAGTTCTTC. Translated, it gives CASSLGSSVVNEQFF.

The chain couples TRBV7-8 to TRBJ2-1; D unresolved. The V gene lost 2 bases and the J gene lost 10 bases, with 15 bases spanning the gap. CDR1 is SGHVS, CDR2 FQNEAQ, per germline. The CDR3 has 14 residues. The CDR3 nucleotides read TGTGCCAGCAGCTTACTGGCAACTGGCTACGAGCAGTTCTTC. Translated, it gives CASSLLATGYEQFF.

A remark on this clonotype: A junction end diverges from the germline sequence, so it may reflect a read error. This chain connects TRBV6-1 to TRBJ2-5, with TRBD1 matching over 7 bases. Looked up from germline, CDR1 is MNHNS and CDR2 is SASEGT. The CDR3 spans 15 residues. CDR3 sequence reads: CGRGKGGRDPDTQYF. CDR3 bases: TGTGGCAGGGGGAAAGGGGGCCGTGACCCAGATACGCAGTACTTT.

V and J are TRBV6-1 and TRBJ1-2; TRBD1 is a possible D gene (5 bases). Germline values: CDR1 MNHNS, CDR2 SASEGT. V was shortened by 3 bases and J by 6 bases, with 17 bases between the two germline ends. The CDR3 consists of 15 residues. The CDR3 loop is CASSDAGTSSHGYTF. The CDR3 DNA is TGTGCCAGCAGTGATGCCGGGACGAGTTCCCATGGCTACACCTTC.

This sequence joins TRBV5-1 and TRBJ2-2, with D perhaps TRBD1 or TRBD2 (5 bases each). Trimming pared 3 bases from V and 1 base from J, leaving 10 bases between. Germline assignment: CDR1 SGHRS and CDR2 YFSETQ. The CDR3 length is 15 residues. CDR3 residues: CASSWWGKNTGELFF. CDR3 DNA sequence: TGCGCCAGCAGCTGGTGGGGGAAGAACACCGGGGAGCTGTTTTTT.

This clonotype was counted between two and nine times. The chain employs TRBV11-1 and TRBJ2-5, with TRBD1 matching over 7 bases. The end of the DNA aligns better with TRBJ2-7, so the J call may be wrong. The CDR3 extends over 14 amino acids. Germline CDR1 SGHAT, CDR2 FQDESV (reference sequence). CDR3 nucleotides: TGTGCCAGCAGCCCCTCGGGACAGTCTGGCGAGCAGTACTTC. This gives the protein CASSPSGQSGEQYF.

The V call is TRBV18, the J call TRBJ2-5; no clear D gene. Trimming removed 0 bases from V and 0 bases from J, with 11 bases in between. Germline loops: CDR1 KGHSH, CDR2 LQKENI. CDR3 length: 16 residues. As DNA, the CDR3 is TGTGCCAGCTCACCACCGGCATGGAGAAACCAAGAGACCCAGTACTTC. Protein: CASSPPAWRNQETQYF. Using reference TRBV18 and TRBJ2-5 for the parts outside the CDR3, the full variable domain is NAGVMQNPRHLVRRRGQEARLRCSPMKGHSHVYWYRQLPEEGLKFMVYLQKENIIDESGMPKERFSAEFPKEGPSILRIQQVVRGDSAAYFCASSPPAWRNQETQYFGPGTRLLVL.

This clonotype was recorded only once. The genes are TRBV27 and TRBJ1-1; the D is unclear. CDR1 MNHEY and CDR2 SMNVEV come from the germline V gene (reference sequence). CDR3 length equals 13 residues. Trimming removed 8 bases from V and 5 bases from J, with 15 bases in between. CDR3 residues: CASGPGRRTEAFF. For the CDR3, the DNA is TGTGCCAGCGGGCCGGGGAGGAGGACTGAAGCTTTCTTT.

This clonotype appeared a single time. The chain is built from TRBV12-3 or TRBV12-4 and TRBJ2-1; TRBD2 matches 8 bases. This CDR3 comprises 15 residues. Unmatched junction bases numbered 8, after V lost 2 bases and J lost 8 bases. The CDR3 DNA sequence: TGTGCCAGCAGTTTACCGGGACTAGTTCAGGATGAGCAGTTCTTC. Translating it yields CASSLPGLVQDEQFF.

This clonotype has just a few counts. The genes are TRBV7-2 and TRBJ1-1, with D possibly matching TRBD1 (5 bases). Trimming shortened V by 5 bases and J by 10 bases, and 14 bases separated the two germline ends. The CDR3 is 12 residues long. CDR1 and CDR2 (germline): SGHTA, FQGNSA. CDR3 protein: CASSVIPGRAFF. In DNA, the CDR3 is TGTGCCAGCAGCGTAATCCCGGGGCGAGCTTTCTTT.

In its sample, this clonotype was seen many times. This rearrangement joins TRBV6-1 to TRBJ2-1; 7 bases fit TRBD2. The germline gives CDR1 MNHNS, CDR2 SASEGT. This CDR3 contains 15 residues. Trimming removed 1 base from V and 6 bases from J; junction bases left unmatched: 6. The CDR3 DNA follows: TGTGCCAGCAGTGAAGGGGGCGGGAGCAGCAATGAGCAGTTCTTC. Translated: CASSEGGGSSNEQFF.

Worth noting for this clonotype: It is likely a read error, because the conserved phenylalanine at the end of the CDR3 is missing. The chain couples TRBV6-5 to TRBJ2-1; tentative D call: TRBD1 (6 bases). Germline V lookup: CDR1 MNHEY, CDR2 SVGAGI. The CDR3 covers 16 residues. V was shortened by 2 bases and J by 2 bases, with 13 bases between the two germline ends. CDR3 DNA: TGTGCCAGCAGTTACGTGCAGGGGAGAGCCTACAATGAGCAGTTCTAC. It encodes CASSYVQGRAYNEQFY.

By sample share, this clonotype is medium-sized. V usage is TRBV7-2 and J usage is TRBJ2-3; 7 nucleotides match TRBD1. The CDR3 covers 15 residues. Trimming removed 5 bases from V and 6 bases from J; junction bases left unmatched: 11. Germline CDR1 is SGHTA and CDR2 is FQGNSA. CDR3 loop: CASSGQQGRGDTQYF. CDR3 DNA: TGTGCCAGCAGCGGACAACAGGGGCGAGGGGATACGCAGTATTTT.

The rearrangement uses TRBV18 and TRBJ1-1; D is possibly TRBD1 (6 bases). The CDR3 contains 15 residues. CDR1 KGHSH and CDR2 LQKENI come from the germline V gene. Trimming stripped 5 bases from V and 1 base from J, with 14 bases between. CDR3: CASSSTDRANTEAFF. CDR3 in DNA: TGTGCCAGCTCATCTACGGACAGAGCGAACACTGAAGCTTTCTTT.

This clonotype was detected ten times or more. The chain is built from TRBV6-1 and TRBJ1-2, with D maybe TRBD1 (5 bases). The CDR3 consists of 14 residues. V dropped 1 base and J dropped 2 bases, with 8 bases sitting between them. The V gene's germline CDR1 is MNHNS and CDR2 SASEGT. The CDR3 DNA reads TGTGCCAGCAGTGAAGGGGGGGACAACTATGGCTACACCTTC. Translating it yields CASSEGGDNYGYTF.